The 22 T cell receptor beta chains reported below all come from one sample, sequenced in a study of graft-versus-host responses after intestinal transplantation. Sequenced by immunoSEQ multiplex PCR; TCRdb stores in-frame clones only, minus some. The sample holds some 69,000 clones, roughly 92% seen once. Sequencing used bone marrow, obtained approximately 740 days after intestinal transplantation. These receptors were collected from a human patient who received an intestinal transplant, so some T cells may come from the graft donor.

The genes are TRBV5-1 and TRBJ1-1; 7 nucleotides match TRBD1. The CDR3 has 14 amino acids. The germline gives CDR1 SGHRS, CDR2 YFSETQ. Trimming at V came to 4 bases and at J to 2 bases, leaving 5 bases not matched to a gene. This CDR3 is CASSLGGSNTEAFF. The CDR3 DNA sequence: TGCGCCAGCAGCCTAGGGGGCAGCAACACTGAAGCTTTCTTT.

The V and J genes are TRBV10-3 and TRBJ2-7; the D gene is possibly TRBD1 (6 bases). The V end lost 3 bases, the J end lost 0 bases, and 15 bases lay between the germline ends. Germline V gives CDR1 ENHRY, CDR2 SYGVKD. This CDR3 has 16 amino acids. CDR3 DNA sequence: TGTGCCATCAGTGAACTCCCACAGGGTAACTCCTACGAGCAGTACTTC. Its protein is CAISELPQGNSYEQYF.

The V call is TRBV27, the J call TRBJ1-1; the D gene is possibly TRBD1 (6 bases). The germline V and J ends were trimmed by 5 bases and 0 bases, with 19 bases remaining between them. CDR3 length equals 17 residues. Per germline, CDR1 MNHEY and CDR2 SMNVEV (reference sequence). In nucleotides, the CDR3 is TGTGCCAGCAGTCTGACGGGGGGCGTCATCATGAACACTGAAGCTTTCTTT. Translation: CASSLTGGVIMNTEAFF.

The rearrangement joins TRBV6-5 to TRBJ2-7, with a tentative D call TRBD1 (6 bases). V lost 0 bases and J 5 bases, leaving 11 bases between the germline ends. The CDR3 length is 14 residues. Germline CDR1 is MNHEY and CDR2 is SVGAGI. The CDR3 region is CASSYSPGVHEQYF. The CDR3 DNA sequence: TGTGCCAGCAGTTACTCGCCAGGGGTCCACGAGCAGTACTTC.

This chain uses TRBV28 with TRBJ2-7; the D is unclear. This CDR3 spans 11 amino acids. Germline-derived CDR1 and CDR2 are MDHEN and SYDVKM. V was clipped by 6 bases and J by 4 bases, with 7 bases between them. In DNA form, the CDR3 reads TGTGCCAGCAGCTTTCCTTACGAGCAGTACTTC. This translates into CASSFPYEQYF.

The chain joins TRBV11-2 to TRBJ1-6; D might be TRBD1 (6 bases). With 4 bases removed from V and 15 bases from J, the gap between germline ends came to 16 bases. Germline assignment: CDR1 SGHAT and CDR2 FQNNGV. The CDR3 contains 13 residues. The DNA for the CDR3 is TGTGCCAGCAGCTCGGTTCAGGGGTTGCTCCTCCACTTT. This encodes CASSSVQGLLLHF.

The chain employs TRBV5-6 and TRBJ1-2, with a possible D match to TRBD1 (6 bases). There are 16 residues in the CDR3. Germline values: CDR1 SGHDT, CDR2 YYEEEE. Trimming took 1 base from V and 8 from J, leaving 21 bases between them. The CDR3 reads CASSLSLISGEGGYTF. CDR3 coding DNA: TGTGCCAGCAGCTTGAGCCTCATTTCAGGGGAAGGCGGCTACACCTTC.

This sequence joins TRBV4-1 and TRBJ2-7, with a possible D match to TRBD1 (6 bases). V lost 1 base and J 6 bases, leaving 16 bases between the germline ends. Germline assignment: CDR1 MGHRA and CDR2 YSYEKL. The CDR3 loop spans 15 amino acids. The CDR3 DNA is TGCGCCAGCAGCCAAGTCGGGCAGGGGCGGCCCGAGCAGTACTTC. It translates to CASSQVGQGRPEQYF.

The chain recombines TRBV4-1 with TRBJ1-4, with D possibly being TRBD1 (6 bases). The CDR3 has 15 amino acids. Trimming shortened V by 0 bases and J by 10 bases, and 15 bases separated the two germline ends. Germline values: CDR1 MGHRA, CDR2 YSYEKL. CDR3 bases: TGCGCCAGCAGCCAAGATCCGGGGGCTGTAGGAAAACTGTTTTTT. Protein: CASSQDPGAVGKLFF.

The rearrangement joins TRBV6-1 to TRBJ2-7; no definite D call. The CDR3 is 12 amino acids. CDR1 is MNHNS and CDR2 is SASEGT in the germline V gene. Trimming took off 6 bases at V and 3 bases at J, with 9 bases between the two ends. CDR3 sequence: CASSPDVYEQYF. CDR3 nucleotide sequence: TGTGCCAGCAGCCCGGACGTCTACGAGCAGTACTTC.

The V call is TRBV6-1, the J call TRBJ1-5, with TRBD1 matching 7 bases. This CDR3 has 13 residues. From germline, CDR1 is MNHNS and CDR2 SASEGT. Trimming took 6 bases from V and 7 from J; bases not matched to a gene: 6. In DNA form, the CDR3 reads TGTGCCAGCAGAGGACAGGCTCTGCAGCCCCAGCATTTT. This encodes CASRGQALQPQHF.

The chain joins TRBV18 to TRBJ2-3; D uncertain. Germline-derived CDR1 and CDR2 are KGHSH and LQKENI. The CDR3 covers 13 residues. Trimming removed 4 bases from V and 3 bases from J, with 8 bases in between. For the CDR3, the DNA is TGTGCCAGCTCACTTGAGATGACAGATACGCAGTATTTT. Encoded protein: CASSLEMTDTQYF.

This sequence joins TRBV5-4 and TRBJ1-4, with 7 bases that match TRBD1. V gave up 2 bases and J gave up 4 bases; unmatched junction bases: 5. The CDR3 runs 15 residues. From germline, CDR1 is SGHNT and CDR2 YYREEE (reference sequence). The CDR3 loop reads CASSFSGTVNEKLFF. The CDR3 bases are TGTGCCAGCAGCTTCAGCGGGACAGTTAATGAAAAACTGTTTTTT. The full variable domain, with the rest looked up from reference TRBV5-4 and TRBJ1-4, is ETGVTQSPTHLIKTRGQQVTLRCSSQSGHNTVSWYQQALGQGPQFIFQYYREEENGRGNFPPRFSGLQFPNYSSELNVNALELDDSALYLCASSFSGTVNEKLFFGSGTQLSVL.

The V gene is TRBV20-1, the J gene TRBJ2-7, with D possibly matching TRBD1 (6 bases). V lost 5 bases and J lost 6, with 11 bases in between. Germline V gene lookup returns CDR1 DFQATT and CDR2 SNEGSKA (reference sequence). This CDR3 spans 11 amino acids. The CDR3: CSAYEGVEQYF. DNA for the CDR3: TGCAGTGCTTACGAGGGGGTCGAGCAGTACTTC.

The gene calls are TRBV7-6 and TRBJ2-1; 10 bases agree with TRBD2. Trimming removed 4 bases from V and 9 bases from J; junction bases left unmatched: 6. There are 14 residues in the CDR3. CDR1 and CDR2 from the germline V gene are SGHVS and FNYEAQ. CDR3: CASSSMTSGPEQFF. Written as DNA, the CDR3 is TGTGCCAGCAGCTCGATGACTAGCGGGCCTGAGCAGTTCTTC. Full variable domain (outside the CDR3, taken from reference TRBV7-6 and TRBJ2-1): GAGVSQSPRYKVTKRGQDVALRCDPISGHVSLYWYRQALGQGPEFLTYFNYEAQQDKSGLPNDRFSAERPEGSISTLTIQRTEQRDSAMYRCASSSMTSGPEQFFGPGTRLTVL.

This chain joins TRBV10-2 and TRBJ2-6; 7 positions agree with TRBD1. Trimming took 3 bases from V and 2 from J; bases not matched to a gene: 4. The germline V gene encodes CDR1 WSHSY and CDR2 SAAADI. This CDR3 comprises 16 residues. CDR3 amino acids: CASSELQGAGANVLTF. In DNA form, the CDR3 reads TGCGCCAGCAGTGAATTGCAGGGGGCTGGGGCCAACGTCCTGACTTTC.

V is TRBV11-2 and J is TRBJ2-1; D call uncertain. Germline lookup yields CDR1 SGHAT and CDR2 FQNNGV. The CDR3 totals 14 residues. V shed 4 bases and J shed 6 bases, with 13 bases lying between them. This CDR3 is CASSSDVWGNEQFF. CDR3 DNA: TGTGCCAGCAGCTCGGACGTATGGGGCAATGAGCAGTTCTTC.

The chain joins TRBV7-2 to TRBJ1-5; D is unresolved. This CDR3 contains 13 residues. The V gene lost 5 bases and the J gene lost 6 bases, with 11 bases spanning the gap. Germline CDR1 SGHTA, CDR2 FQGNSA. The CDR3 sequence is CASSTKAGQPQHF. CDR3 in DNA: TGTGCCAGCAGCACAAAAGCGGGTCAGCCCCAGCATTTT.

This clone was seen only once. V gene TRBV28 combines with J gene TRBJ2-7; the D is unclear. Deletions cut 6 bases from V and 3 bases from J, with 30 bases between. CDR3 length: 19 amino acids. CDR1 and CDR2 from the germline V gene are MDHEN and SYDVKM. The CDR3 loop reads CASRPFFGLRVMVVYEQYF. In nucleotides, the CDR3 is TGTGCCAGCAGGCCATTTTTTGGGCTTAGGGTGATGGTGGTCTACGAGCAGTACTTC. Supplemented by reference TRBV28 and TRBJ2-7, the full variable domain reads DVKVTQSSRYLVKRTGEKVFLECVQDMDHENMFWYRQDPGLGLRLIYFSYDVKMKEKGDIPEGYSVSREKKERFSLILESASTNQTSMYLCASRPFFGLRVMVVYEQYFGPGTRLTVT.

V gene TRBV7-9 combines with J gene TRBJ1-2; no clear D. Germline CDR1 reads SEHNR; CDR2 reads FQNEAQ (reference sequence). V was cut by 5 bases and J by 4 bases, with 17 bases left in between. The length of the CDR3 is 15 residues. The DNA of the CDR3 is TGTGCCAGCAGCATCCCACTTGGTCTGGGCTATGGCTACACCTTC. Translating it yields CASSIPLGLGYGYTF.

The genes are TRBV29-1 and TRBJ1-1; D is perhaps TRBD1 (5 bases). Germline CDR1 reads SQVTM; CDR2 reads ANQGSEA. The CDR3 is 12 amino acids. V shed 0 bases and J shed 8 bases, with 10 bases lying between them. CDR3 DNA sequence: TGCAGCGTTGAAGATAATGGGGGGGAAGCTTTCTTT. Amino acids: CSVEDNGGEAFF.

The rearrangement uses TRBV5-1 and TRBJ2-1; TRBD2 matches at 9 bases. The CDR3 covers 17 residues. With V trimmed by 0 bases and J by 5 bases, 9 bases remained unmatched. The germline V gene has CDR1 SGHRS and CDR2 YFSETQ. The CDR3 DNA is TGCGCCAGCAGCTTGGCTAGCGGGACCCTACGTGACAATGAGCAGTTCTTC. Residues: CASSLASGTLRDNEQFF.